The 14 T cell receptor beta chains in this list originate from one sample, sequenced in a study of Ad26.COV2.S vaccination and SARS-CoV-2 variants. Using immunoSEQ multiplex PCR, the repertoire was profiled, and TCRdb retains in-frame clones only, with some absent. This sample has just over 350,000 clones, with approximately 90% found just once. The sequencing here drew on peripheral blood, taken after recovery from COVID-19. The receptor source for this set is a human donor who had recovered from COVID-19.

The CDR3 region has the DNA TGTGCCAGCAGGATGCCTCAAGAGACCCAGTACTTC. Translated: CASRMPQETQYF. The rearrangement links TRBV7-2 to TRBJ2-5; D is unclear. Deletions cut 6 bases from V and 2 bases from J, with 7 bases between. The germline V gene has CDR1 SGHTA and CDR2 FQGNSA. This CDR3 is built from 12 residues.

The rearrangement links TRBV13 to TRBJ1-3, with D perhaps matching TRBD1 (5 bases). The CDR3 is 15 residues long. Germline lookup yields CDR1 PRHDT and CDR2 FYEKMQ (reference sequence). V shed 3 bases and J shed 5 bases, with 14 bases lying between them. This CDR3 reads CASSLVGQGRNTIYF. The CDR3 bases are TGTGCCAGCAGCTTGGTGGGGCAGGGTCGAAACACCATATATTTT.

The chain has TRBV3-1 (or the pseudogene TRBV3-2) and TRBJ1-1, with a tentative D call TRBD1 (6 bases). The V gene lost 0 bases and the J gene lost 6 bases, with 14 bases spanning the gap. Looked up from germline, CDR1 is LGHDT and CDR2 is YNNKEL (reference sequence). The CDR3 is 15 amino acids. The CDR3 DNA is TGTGCCAGCAGCCAAGACCCCCAGGGGAGGGCTGAAGCTTTCTTT. Translated, it gives CASSQDPQGRAEAFF.

The chain uses TRBV13 and TRBJ1-1; D gene unclear. The germline V gene encodes CDR1 PRHDT and CDR2 FYEKMQ (reference sequence). This CDR3 contains 14 residues. Deletions cut 5 bases from V and 1 base from J, with 11 bases between. The DNA for the CDR3 is TGTGCCAGCAGCCCACGTCCGGGGAACACTGAAGCTTTCTTT. Its translation is CASSPRPGNTEAFF. The variable domain in full, with the rest retrieved from reference TRBV13 and TRBJ1-1, is AAGVIQSPRHLIKEKRETATLKCYPIPRHDTVYWYQQGPGQDPQFLISFYEKMQSDKGSIPDRFSAQQFSDYHSELNMSSLELGDSALYFCASSPRPGNTEAFFGQGTRLTVV.

The chain recombines TRBV11-2 with TRBJ1-4; no clear D gene. Germline V lookup: CDR1 SGHAT, CDR2 FQNNGV. V lost 5 bases to trimming and J lost 7 bases, with 17 bases between them. This CDR3 contains 15 residues. The CDR3: CASSQARVEGEKLFF. CDR3 nucleotide sequence: TGTGCCAGCAGCCAGGCACGGGTGGAAGGTGAAAAACTGTTTTTT.

The CDR3 nucleotides are TGTGCCAGCAGCGTACAGGGTTACAATGAGCAGTTCTTC. It specifies CASSVQGYNEQFF. The chain is built from TRBV6-5 and TRBJ2-1; a possible D gene is TRBD1 (6 bases). The V end was cut by 6 bases, the J end by 4 bases, with 10 bases between. This CDR3 is 13 amino acids long. Germline CDR1 MNHEY, CDR2 SVGAGI.

The V call is TRBV18, the J call TRBJ1-2, with TRBD1 identical over 7 bases. Germline-derived CDR1 and CDR2 are KGHSH and LQKENI. The CDR3 spans 13 residues. V dropped 6 bases and J dropped 4; count of bases not matched to a gene: 5. CDR3 sequence: CASSPGQIYGYTF. CDR3 DNA sequence: TGTGCCAGCTCGCCGGGACAGATCTATGGCTACACCTTC.

This chain joins TRBV10-3 and TRBJ2-3; a possible D gene is TRBD1 (5 bases). Germline CDR1 ENHRY, CDR2 SYGVKD. V was pared by 6 bases and J by 2 bases, with 15 bases between. This CDR3 has 15 residues. CDR3 nucleotide sequence: TGTGCCATCAGGGACCCCAGGGCCCCCACAGATACGCAGTATTTT. This sequence encodes CAIRDPRAPTDTQYF.

This rearrangement joins TRBV27 to TRBJ1-5; no definite D call. The length of the CDR3 is 14 residues. Between the trimmed V and J ends, which lost 0 bases and 6 bases, there was a span of 9 bases. Germline assignment: CDR1 MNHEY and CDR2 SMNVEV (reference sequence). This CDR3 is CASSLSVGSQPQHF. The CDR3 DNA is TGTGCCAGCAGTTTATCCGTAGGAAGTCAGCCCCAGCATTTT.

This sequence joins TRBV11-2 and TRBJ1-1; 7 bases match TRBD1. CDR1 is SGHAT, CDR2 FQNNGV, per germline. The V segment lost 8 bases and the J segment 4 bases; nucleotides outside the gene matches: 10. The CDR3 is made up of 14 amino acids. The CDR3 protein is CASCQTGVSTEAFF. DNA for the CDR3: TGTGCCAGCTGCCAAACAGGGGTTTCCACTGAAGCTTTCTTT.

CDR3 sequence reads: CASSLGAGQGSTGELFF. The CDR3, as DNA: TGTGCCAGCAGCTTGGGGGCGGGACAGGGTAGCACCGGGGAGCTGTTTTTT. This chain joins TRBV5-4 and TRBJ2-2; TRBD1 matches at 9 bases. The V and J ends lost 0 bases and 4 bases, in that order; junction bases with no gene match: 7. There are 17 residues in the CDR3. Germline CDR1 and CDR2: SGHNT and YYREEE (reference sequence).

The V call is TRBV5-6, the J call TRBJ1-3; D not resolved. Germline V gives CDR1 SGHDT, CDR2 YYEEEE. The CDR3 covers 16 residues. Deletions cut 0 bases from V and 0 bases from J, with 10 bases between. Written as DNA, the CDR3 is TGTGCCAGCAGCTTGGCTGGCGGGAGCTCTGGAAACACCATATATTTT. Translating it yields CASSLAGGSSGNTIYF.

This chain joins TRBV5-1 and TRBJ1-4; the match to TRBD1 covers 10 bases. V gave up 0 bases and J gave up 4 bases; unmatched junction bases: 3. The CDR3 runs to 16 residues. Germline V gene lookup returns CDR1 SGHRS and CDR2 YFSETQ. Here the CDR3 reads CASSLGQGARNEKLFF. CDR3 DNA: TGCGCCAGCAGCTTGGGACAGGGGGCCCGTAATGAAAAACTGTTTTTT.

The genes are TRBV7-2 and TRBJ1-2; 9 nucleotides align to TRBD1. In germline, CDR1 is SGHTA, CDR2 FQGNSA. The CDR3 runs 13 residues. Germline trimming cut 5 bases from V and 6 bases from J; bases unmatched to any gene: 4. The CDR3 is CASSVGQGNGYTF. The CDR3 DNA is TGTGCCAGCAGCGTCGGACAGGGGAATGGCTACACCTTC.